Listed below are T cell receptor beta chains from one sample, sequenced in a study of blood T cell repertoires in COVID-19. TCRdb's copy holds only in-frame clones and misses some; the assay was immunoSEQ multiplex PCR. The sample carries about 180,000 clones, just over 85% recorded once. Sequenced input: peripheral blood. The source of these receptors is a man in his fifties or sixties with active or convalescent COVID-19. Both conserved end residues are trimmed from each CDR3. Fields, in order: D gene, V gene, CDR3 protein. D genes are given only for firm matches.

TRBD1 TRBV6-1 ASSGDRVKDLDTQY
TRBD1 TRBV4-1 ASSLLGQGKSETQY
NA TRBV11-2 ASSLGSAEKLF
NA TRBV3-1/TRBV3-2 ASSFRENTEAF
TRBD1 TRBV9 ASSPETGINTEAF
TRBD1 TRBV7-2 ASSPDRGNEKLF
TRBD1 TRBV4-3 ASSRDSINYGYT
NA TRBV18 ASSPRLLAEDNEQF
NA TRBV19 ASSVQGWHYGYT
TRBD1 TRBV9 ASSPQGSWTGGNTIY
NA TRBV18 ASSATRDNAYEQY
TRBD1 TRBV7-9 ASSKTGGYEQY
TRBD1 TRBV28 ASSPPGQRNEKLF
NA TRBV29-1 SVGAGGNQPQH
TRBD2 TRBV7-2 ASSPRRGGRYNEQF
NA TRBV5-1 ASSLGLDDYT
TRBD1 TRBV24-1 ATSEPGQGGTQY
TRBD2 TRBV11-2 ASSSPGTSGDYEQY
NA TRBV12-3/TRBV12-4 ASTITYKAF
NA TRBV24-1 ATSEGGSEQF
NA TRBV19 ASSSPVGKGNQPQH
TRBD1 TRBV25-1 ASSVAGQGSYNSPLH
NA TRBV19 ASRGLGGSNQPQH
TRBD1 TRBV5-4 ASSFPGTGGSGNTIY
NA TRBV7-9 ASSLGGVGEKLF
TRBD2 TRBV19 ASSTRDYGGIGAQY
TRBD2 TRBV27 ASSIIGRGYQETQY
NA TRBV18 ASSATGMNTEAF
NA TRBV2 ASKGQGIGNQPQH
NA TRBV29-1 SVDSGNAYEQY
TRBD2 TRBV13 ASSAPGLAFYEQY
TRBD1 TRBV18 ASSPGQGTYEQY
NA TRBV25-1 ASSEQNSYEQY
TRBD1 TRBV27 ASSLAGQGAGEQY
NA TRBV9 ASSVPLQGGTDTQY
NA TRBV28 ASSPGGALEKLF
TRBD1 TRBV19 ASRRDRVVTGELF
TRBD2 TRBV27 ASSGWTSGYKETQY
NA TRBV7-3 ASSLLPNYGYT
TRBD2 TRBV6-5 ASSFTLAGVPYEQY
TRBD2 TRBV5-5 ASSSLAGDHEQY
TRBD1 TRBV11-2 ASSLDQGGAEGYT
NA TRBV7-9 ASSLVSTEAF
NA TRBV10-1 ASSESAVAGQETQY
NA TRBV11-2 ASSLQGNYGYT
NA TRBV24-1 ATSEGQLNNQPQH
NA TRBV19 ASSKGFGANVLT
TRBD2 TRBV9 ASSPGTSGGLQETQY